The next 19 T cell receptor beta chains were all read from a single sample in a study of T cell changes during pregnancy in multiple sclerosis. The assay was immunoSEQ multiplex PCR, and TCRdb's table has in-frame clones only and misses some. The profile shows roughly 68,000 clones, about 90% of them singletons. The source material was peripheral blood, sampled in the second trimester of pregnancy. All receptors come from a female donor in good health, enrolled as a control in a pregnancy study.

The rearrangement joins TRBV19 to TRBJ1-3; tentative D call: TRBD1 (5 bases). This CDR3 contains 16 residues. V was pared by 4 bases and J by 7 bases, with 20 bases between. CDR1 LNHDA and CDR2 SQIVND come from the germline V gene (reference sequence). CDR3 protein: CASSTPIGGQRNTIYF. In DNA, the CDR3 is TGTGCCAGTAGTACCCCCATCGGGGGTCAAAGGAACACCATATATTTT.

The chain employs TRBV4-1 and TRBJ2-3; TRBD2 aligns across 11 bases. The CDR3 spans 16 residues. Trimming cost V 0 bases and J 6 bases; bases outside gene matches: 5. From germline, CDR1 is MGHRA and CDR2 YSYEKL. The CDR3 region has the DNA TGCGCCAGCAGCCAAGATCGGCTAGCGGGGGGCGATACGCAGTATTTT. Translating it yields CASSQDRLAGGDTQYF.

The V call is TRBV19, the J call TRBJ1-5; perhaps TRBD1 as D (5 bases). V lost 5 bases to trimming and J lost 7 bases, with 15 bases between them. The length of the CDR3 is 14 residues. Germline CDR1 and CDR2: LNHDA and SQIVND (reference sequence). The CDR3 DNA follows: TGTGCCAGTAGTCCCCGGGGGGGTCGCCAGCCCCAGCATTTT. Translation: CASSPRGGRQPQHF.

V usage is TRBV11-3 and J usage is TRBJ2-3; a possible D gene is TRBD1 (5 bases). In germline, CDR1 is SGHNT, CDR2 YENEEA. Trimming left V 5 bases short and J 0 bases short, with 15 bases between. The CDR3 sequence is 16 residues long. The CDR3 loop reads CASSPRGGSSTDTQYF. The DNA for the CDR3 is TGTGCCAGCAGCCCTAGGGGCGGATCTAGCACAGATACGCAGTATTTT. Supplemented by reference TRBV11-3 and TRBJ2-3, the full variable domain reads EAGVVQSPRYKIIEKKQPVAFWCNPISGHNTLYWYLQNLGQGPELLIRYENEEAVDDSQLPKDRFSAERLKGVDSTLKIQPAELGDSAVYLCASSPRGGSSTDTQYFGPGTRLTVL.

The J gene is TRBJ1-2, the V gene TRBV19; no definite D call. Looked up from germline, CDR1 is LNHDA and CDR2 is SQIVND (reference sequence). The CDR3 runs to 13 residues. The germline V and J ends were trimmed by 3 bases and 4 bases, with 9 bases remaining between them. DNA of the CDR3: TGTGCCAGTAGTATTGAACAGACCTATGGCTACACCTTC. Its protein product is CASSIEQTYGYTF.

The chain links TRBV27 to TRBJ1-5, with D maybe TRBD1 (6 bases). Germline V gene lookup returns CDR1 MNHEY and CDR2 SMNVEV (reference sequence). The CDR3 totals 14 residues. V was trimmed by 5 bases and J by 9 bases, leaving 17 bases between them. CDR3 protein: CASSVTGSRSPQHF. CDR3 nucleotide sequence: TGTGCCAGCAGTGTTACAGGGAGTAGGTCGCCCCAGCATTTT.

The genes are TRBV6-1 and TRBJ2-1, with a possible D match to TRBD1 (7 bases). Germline V gene sequence: CDR1 MNHNS, CDR2 SASEGT. This CDR3 spans 15 amino acids. Trimming took off 3 bases at V and 6 bases at J, with 15 bases between the two ends. For the CDR3, the DNA is TGTGCCAGCAGTGAGTCGACAGGGACTTTCAATGAGCAGTTCTTC. It specifies CASSESTGTFNEQFF.

The rearrangement uses TRBV7-3 and TRBJ2-3; D is ambiguous. Germline V gene sequence: CDR1 SGHTA, CDR2 FQGTGA. The CDR3 contains 13 residues. V was pared by 1 base and J by 6 bases, with 8 bases between. The CDR3 DNA is TGTGCCAGCAGCTTAAAATTCGAGGATACGCAGTATTTT. Protein: CASSLKFEDTQYF.

J is TRBJ1-2 and V is TRBV6-5, with TRBD1 matching 9 bases. The CDR3 is 15 amino acids. Trimming removed 10 bases from V and 7 bases from J; junction bases left unmatched: 16. The germline V gene encodes CDR1 MNHEY and CDR2 SVGAGI. The CDR3 sequence: CAILAPPGQGAGYTF. CDR3 in DNA: TGTGCCATCCTCGCCCCTCCGGGACAGGGAGCTGGCTACACCTTC.

V usage is TRBV15 and J usage is TRBJ2-1; maybe TRBD2 (5 bases). Per the germline V gene, CDR1 is LNHNV and CDR2 is YYDKDF (reference sequence). The CDR3 spans 16 residues. V dropped 4 bases and J dropped 1 base, with 14 bases sitting between them. The DNA for the CDR3 is TGTGCCACCAGCACCTTTATTCGGGATTCCTACAATGAGCAGTTCTTC. Protein: CATSTFIRDSYNEQFF.

The sample holds one count of this clone. CDR3 in DNA: TGTGCCAGCAGCTTTACCCCCAGAGGGCCGGGATATGGCTACACCTTC. This translates into CASSFTPRGPGYGYTF. This chain links TRBV5-4 with TRBJ1-2, with unresolved D. The V end lost 2 bases, the J end lost 5 bases, and 19 bases lay between the germline ends. The CDR3 is made up of 16 amino acids. The germline CDR1 and CDR2 sequences are SGHNT and YYREEE (reference sequence).

The chain joins TRBV2 to TRBJ2-7, with TRBD2 as a possible D gene (5 bases). The CDR3 covers 15 residues. Trimming stripped 7 bases from V and 1 base from J, with 17 bases between. Germline assignment: CDR1 SNHLY and CDR2 FYNNEI. Written as DNA, the CDR3 is TGTGCCAGCACCCTAAGCGGCGGCCTTTCCTACGAGCAGTACTTC. It codes for CASTLSGGLSYEQYF.

The V call is TRBV4-3, the J call TRBJ2-3; 7 bases agree with TRBD2. J lost 1 base, V lost 0 bases, and 7 bases had no gene match. CDR1 is LGHNA, CDR2 YSLEER, per germline. This CDR3 spans 17 amino acids. The CDR3 reads CASSQDPGLDGTDTQYF. DNA of the CDR3: TGCGCCAGCAGCCAAGATCCCGGACTAGATGGCACAGATACGCAGTATTTT.

The chain employs TRBV14 and TRBJ2-3; the match to TRBD1 covers 10 bases. The germline V gene encodes CDR1 SGHDN and CDR2 FVKESK. The ends lost 3 bases at V and 4 bases at J; junction bases unmatched: 10. The CDR3 is made up of 17 amino acids. CDR3 sequence (DNA): TGTGCCAGCAGCCATAACTATGGGACAGGGGCGTCAGATACGCAGTATTTT. Its translation is CASSHNYGTGASDTQYF.

This chain uses TRBV7-3 with TRBJ2-7; 8 positions agree with TRBD2. The CDR3 is made up of 14 amino acids. With V trimmed by 8 bases and J by 0 bases, 6 bases remained unmatched. Germline CDR1 SGHTA, CDR2 FQGTGA. The CDR3 DNA reads as TGTGCCAGCGCTACTAGCGGCAACTCCTACGAGCAGTACTTC. Protein sequence: CASATSGNSYEQYF.

This clone occurred once. This rearrangement joins TRBV6-1 to TRBJ2-1; weak D call: TRBD2 (6 bases). Trimming removed 1 base from V and 5 bases from J, with 12 bases in between. The CDR3 loop spans 15 amino acids. Germline assignment: CDR1 MNHNS and CDR2 SASEGT. CDR3 sequence reads: CASSEEEGTHNEQFF. DNA of the CDR3: TGTGCCAGCAGTGAAGAAGAGGGGACTCACAATGAGCAGTTCTTC.

V and J are TRBV6-1 and TRBJ1-2; a weak D match, TRBD1 (5 bases). This CDR3 comprises 14 residues. From germline, CDR1 is MNHNS and CDR2 SASEGT. Trimming stripped 9 bases from V and 2 bases from J, with 16 bases between. In nucleotides, the CDR3 is TGTGCCAGTTCTGGTGGGACTGGGAACTATGGCTACACCTTC. This codes for CASSGGTGNYGYTF.

The chain carries TRBV6-5 and TRBJ2-7, with D tentatively TRBD2 (5 bases). Germline CDR1 is MNHEY and CDR2 is SVGAGI. With 0 bases removed from V and 7 bases from J, the gap between germline ends came to 10 bases. This CDR3 is built from 13 residues. CDR3 DNA sequence: TGTGCCAGCAGTTACTCCCCCCGCGGGGAGCAGTACTTC. This translates into CASSYSPRGEQYF.

V gene TRBV18 combines with J gene TRBJ2-5; 7 bases agree with TRBD1. The CDR3 is 15 residues long. Germline lookup yields CDR1 KGHSH and CDR2 LQKENI. The V gene end was trimmed by 4 bases and the J gene end by 3 bases; junction bases not matched to a gene: 8. In nucleotides, the CDR3 is TGTGCCAGCTCACGCAGGACAGGAACCGAAGAGACCCAGTACTTC. Protein sequence: CASSRRTGTEETQYF.